This entry lists 32 T cell receptor beta chains sequenced from one sample in a study of T cells in Graves' hyperthyroidism and ophthalmopathy. Researchers amplified the TCR beta CDR3 regions from RNA transcripts. The TCR CDR3 was amplified in a first-round RT-PCR using the HTBI primer set. One entry per CDR3 protein, called by TCRdb with MiXCR from the multiplex PCR reads. The profile shows 250,000 to 300,000 distinct CDR3 sequences, around 13% of them singletons. The sample consisted of blood. All receptors derive from a woman aged 40 to 50 with Graves' hyperthyroidism.

This clonotype has a count of ten or more. V is TRBV7-2 and J is TRBJ2-5; TRBD1 aligns across 9 bases. V trimming: 5 bases; J trimming: 5 bases; junction bases outside the gene matches: 9. Germline V gives CDR1 SGHTA, CDR2 FQGNSA. CDR3 size: 15 residues. CDR3 loop: CASSLRTGAGETQYF. The CDR3, as DNA: TGTGCCAGCAGCCTTCGGACAGGGGCGGGGGAGACCCAGTACTTC.

This clonotype was detected ten times or more. The J gene is TRBJ1-5, the V gene TRBV28; D is undetermined. The CDR3 is made up of 12 amino acids. CDR1 is MDHEN, CDR2 SYDVKM, per germline. Trimming pared 4 bases from V and 5 bases from J, leaving 6 bases between. The CDR3 here is CASSSPYQPQHF. The CDR3 region has the DNA TGTGCCAGCAGTTCACCCTATCAGCCCCAGCATTTT. The variable domain in full, completed from reference TRBV28 and TRBJ1-5, reads DVKVTQSSRYLVKRTGEKVFLECVQDMDHENMFWYRQDPGLGLRLIYFSYDVKMKEKGDIPEGYSVSREKKERFSLILESASTNQTSMYLCASSSPYQPQHFGDGTRLSIL.

The chain is built from TRBV19 and TRBJ2-1, with 12 nucleotides matching TRBD2. Trimming took 3 bases from V and 9 from J; bases not matched to a gene: 3. The V gene's germline CDR1 is LNHDA and CDR2 SQIVND (reference sequence). The CDR3 is 14 amino acids. The CDR3 DNA reads as TGTGCCAGTAGTATGGGACTAGCGGGCCTTGAGCAGTTCTTC. This codes for CASSMGLAGLEQFF.

This chain links TRBV9 with TRBJ2-2, with 8 positions matching TRBD1. This CDR3 has 16 residues. CDR1 and CDR2 (germline): SGDLS, YYNGEE. With 0 bases clipped from V and 5 bases from J, the junction kept 6 bases outside the gene matches. CDR3 loop: CASSVGQGARTGELFF. The CDR3 coding sequence is TGTGCCAGCAGCGTAGGTCAGGGGGCAAGGACCGGGGAGCTGTTTTTT.

The table lists this clonotype with many counts. This chain uses TRBV2 with TRBJ2-5; D is unclear. The V gene's germline CDR1 is SNHLY and CDR2 FYNNEI. The V gene lost 7 bases and the J gene lost 2 bases, with 5 bases spanning the gap. The CDR3 has 11 amino acids. CDR3 nucleotides: TGTGCCAGCACCCAGCAAGAGACCCAGTACTTC. This sequence encodes CASTQQETQYF.

This clonotype was counted ten times or more. This chain joins TRBV6-1 and TRBJ1-5, with 8 bases aligning to TRBD1. Germline CDR1 reads MNHNS; CDR2 reads SASEGT. Germline trimming cut 5 bases from V and 1 base from J; bases unmatched to any gene: 7. The CDR3 covers 16 residues. CDR3 region: CASSKQWTGSNQPQHF. DNA for the CDR3: TGTGCCAGCAGTAAACAGTGGACAGGGAGCAATCAGCCCCAGCATTTT.

Points on this clonotype: A much bigger clone sits one base away, suggesting this may be a read error. The gene calls are TRBV15 and TRBJ1-5, with D possibly TRBD1 on 6 matching bases. Germline loops: CDR1 LNHNV, CDR2 YYDKDF (reference sequence). The CDR3 has 14 residues. The CDR3 loop reads CATSAPGAGQPRHF. Written as DNA, the CDR3 is TGTGCCACCAGCGCTCCGGGGGCAGGGCAGCCCCGGCATTTT.

The chain employs TRBV5-1 and TRBJ2-3, with D perhaps given as TRBD1 or TRBD2 (5 bases each). The ends were cut back, 7 bases at V and 6 bases at J, with 21 bases in the middle. Germline-derived CDR1 and CDR2 are SGHRS and YFSETQ. The CDR3 contains 15 residues. CDR3 residues: CASHMGRGRYDTQYF. For the CDR3, the DNA is TGCGCCAGCCACATGGGACGAGGACGTTATGATACGCAGTATTTT.

This clonotype occurred many times. V is TRBV28 and J is TRBJ2-7, with D perhaps matching TRBD2 (5 bases). Germline-derived CDR1 and CDR2 are MDHEN and SYDVKM. V was cut by 6 bases and J by 3 bases, with 15 bases left in between. This CDR3 region has 14 residues. The CDR3 coding sequence is TGTGCCAGCAGCACACTAGACCAGCTCTACGAGCAGTACTTC. It specifies CASSTLDQLYEQYF.

This clonotype showed up many times. V is TRBV27 and J is TRBJ1-2; 9 bases are shared with TRBD1. V lost 2 bases, J lost 4 bases, and 8 bases stayed unmatched. CDR1 and CDR2 (germline): MNHEY, SMNVEV (reference sequence). CDR3 length: 16 residues. CDR3: CASSLGTGLSFYGYTF. The CDR3 DNA sequence: TGTGCCAGCAGTTTAGGGACAGGGCTTTCGTTCTATGGCTACACCTTC.

J is TRBJ2-5 and V is TRBV5-1; possible D gene TRBD1, 7 bases. The germline V and J ends were trimmed by 4 bases and 2 bases, with 15 bases remaining between them. Germline V CDR1 and CDR2: SGHRS, YFSETQ. The CDR3 is made up of 15 amino acids. The CDR3 sequence: CASSQGGGPQETQYF. CDR3 nucleotide sequence: TGCGCCAGCAGCCAGGGGGGCGGCCCGCAAGAGACCCAGTACTTC.

In its sample, this clonotype was seen a few times. The chain carries TRBV20-1 and TRBJ2-1, with D possibly TRBD1 on 6 matching bases. Per germline, CDR1 DFQATT and CDR2 SNEGSKA (reference sequence). V shed 5 bases and J shed 3 bases, with 17 bases lying between them. There are 15 residues in the CDR3. CDR3 in DNA: TGCAGTGCTGTTAGGACAGCGCACCTCTACAATGAGCAGTTCTTC. Translated, it gives CSAVRTAHLYNEQFF.

This clonotype has at least ten counts. V is TRBV20-1 and J is TRBJ1-1, with 9 bases identical to TRBD1. CDR3 length: 15 amino acids. J lost 0 bases, V lost 3 bases, and 5 bases had no gene match. Germline lookup yields CDR1 DFQATT and CDR2 SNEGSKA (reference sequence). The CDR3 DNA reads as TGCAGTGCTAGCGGACAGGGGTTCGTGAACACTGAAGCTTTCTTT. Translation: CSASGQGFVNTEAFF.

This clonotype came up many times. The chain is built from TRBV7-2 and TRBJ2-5; D is ambiguous. The germline V gene encodes CDR1 SGHTA and CDR2 FQGNSA. Trimming removed 1 base from V and 2 bases from J, with 11 bases in between. The CDR3 sequence is 15 residues long. The CDR3 is CASSLGWGGQETQYF. CDR3 nucleotide sequence: TGTGCCAGCAGCTTAGGGTGGGGTGGGCAAGAGACCCAGTACTTC. Looking up the rest from reference TRBV7-2 and TRBJ2-5 gives the full variable domain: GAGVSQSPSNKVTEKGKDVELRCDPISGHTALYWYRQSLGQGLEFLIYFQGNSAPDKSGLPSDRFSAERTGGSVSTLTIQRTQQEDSAVYLCASSLGWGGQETQYFGPGTRLLVL.

As regards this clonotype: A much more abundant neighbour one base away suggests this may be a read error. V and J are TRBV27 and TRBJ1-4; 10 nucleotides match TRBD1. The CDR3 runs to 16 residues. V dropped 5 bases and J dropped 8; count of bases not matched to a gene: 11. The V gene's germline CDR1 is MNHEY and CDR2 SMNVEV (reference sequence). This chain's CDR3 is CASSIGRDRGNEKLFF. For the CDR3, the DNA is TGTGCCAGCAGTATAGGCCGGGACAGGGGTAACGAAAAACTGTTTTTT.

This clonotype was observed a few times. A much larger clone lies one base from this, so it may be a read error. The chain couples TRBV7-9 to TRBJ2-7; 8 bases agree with TRBD1. This CDR3 region has 17 residues. Germline lookup yields CDR1 SEHNR and CDR2 FQNEAQ (reference sequence). CDR3 sequence: CASSTRTGLLNSYGQYF. The CDR3 nucleotides are TGTGCCAGCAGCACCCGGACAGGGCTCCTCAACTCCTACGGGCAGTACTTC.

This clonotype was picked up many times. This chain links TRBV18 with TRBJ2-5; a weak D match, TRBD1 (6 bases). Germline V gene data show CDR1 as KGHSH and CDR2 as LQKENI. V lost 6 bases and J lost 2, with 10 bases in between. The CDR3 consists of 13 residues. This chain's CDR3 is CASSWGPQETQYF. The CDR3 nucleotides are TGTGCCAGCTCCTGGGGGCCACAAGAGACCCAGTACTTC.

This clonotype was found many times. This chain joins TRBV27 and TRBJ1-6, with TRBD1 as a possible D gene (5 bases). Germline V gives CDR1 MNHEY, CDR2 SMNVEV (reference sequence). V lost 5 bases to trimming and J lost 6 bases, with 14 bases between them. The CDR3 has 15 residues. The CDR3 nucleotides are TGTGCCAGCAGTGAGGGGTTCTTAAGTAATTCACCCCTCCACTTT. It specifies CASSEGFLSNSPLHF.

This clonotype was seen repeatedly, ten times or more. The chain has TRBV28 and TRBJ2-3; D tentatively fits TRBD1 or TRBD2 (5 bases each). The CDR3 contains 16 residues. The V gene's germline CDR1 is MDHEN and CDR2 SYDVKM. Trimming removed 5 bases from V and 3 bases from J, with 18 bases in between. The CDR3 protein is CASSPSGRRRTDTQYF. In DNA, the CDR3 is TGTGCCAGCAGTCCTTCGGGACGGAGGAGGACAGATACGCAGTATTTT. Combining the CDR3 with reference TRBV28 and TRBJ2-3 gives the whole variable domain DVKVTQSSRYLVKRTGEKVFLECVQDMDHENMFWYRQDPGLGLRLIYFSYDVKMKEKGDIPEGYSVSREKKERFSLILESASTNQTSMYLCASSPSGRRRTDTQYFGPGTRLTVL.

Many counts were recorded for this clonotype. The rearrangement links TRBV30 to TRBJ2-7; D might be TRBD2 (6 bases). CDR1 GTSNPN and CDR2 SVGIG come from the germline V gene (reference sequence). V lost 1 base and J lost 4, with 11 bases in between. The CDR3 length is 13 residues. DNA of the CDR3: TGTGCCTGGAGTGACAGAAGCGGGTACGAGCAGTACTTC. Amino acid sequence: CAWSDRSGYEQYF.

This clonotype was observed a handful of times. The chain has TRBV5-6 and TRBJ2-2; D is ambiguous. V shed 4 bases and J shed 6 bases, with 4 bases lying between them. The germline V gene encodes CDR1 SGHDT and CDR2 YYEEEE. This CDR3 is built from 11 residues. The DNA of the CDR3 is TGTGCCAGCAGCGTTCCCGGGGAGCTGTTTTTT. It encodes CASSVPGELFF.

This clonotype was detected a few times. The chain employs TRBV4-1 and TRBJ2-2; D perhaps matches TRBD1 (5 bases). Germline-derived CDR1 and CDR2 are MGHRA and YSYEKL. Trimming removed 4 bases at V and 1 base at J, with 22 bases between. The CDR3 extends over 19 amino acids. CDR3 bases: TGCGCCAGCAGCCCAGGACCCCCGTCAGGGATGATGAACACCGGGGAGCTGTTTTTT. Translating gives CASSPGPPSGMMNTGELFF.

The rearrangement joins TRBV19 to TRBJ1-2; D is possibly TRBD1 (6 bases). Germline lookup yields CDR1 LNHDA and CDR2 SQIVND (reference sequence). This CDR3 region has 13 residues. Trimming took 4 bases from V and 2 from J, leaving 8 bases between them. Written as DNA, the CDR3 is TGTGCCAGTAGTACTACAGGGAACTATGGCTACACCTTC. Translating it yields CASSTTGNYGYTF.

This clonotype has only a few counts. V is TRBV28 and J is TRBJ2-3; either TRBD1 or TRBD2 may fit D (5 bases each). V was pared by 5 bases and J by 4 bases, with 13 bases between. CDR1 is MDHEN and CDR2 is SYDVKM in the germline V gene. The CDR3 is made up of 14 amino acids. The CDR3, as DNA: TGTGCCAGCAGTCAACTCCAGGGAGCAGATACGCAGTATTTT. Encoded protein: CASSQLQGADTQYF.

This clonotype was detected ten times or more. The chain employs TRBV3-1 and TRBJ1-2; D gene unclear. Germline V gene data show CDR1 as LGHDT and CDR2 as YNNKEL (reference sequence). The length of the CDR3 is 13 residues. V lost 1 base and J 4 bases, leaving 7 bases between the germline ends. DNA of the CDR3: TGTGCCAGCAGCCAAGGTGCGATCTATGGCTACACCTTC. Encoded protein: CASSQGAIYGYTF. Full variable domain (remainder filled in from reference TRBV3-1 and TRBJ1-2): DTAVSQTPKYLVTQMGNDKSIKCEQNLGHDTMYWYKQDSKKFLKIMFSYNNKELIINETVPNRFSPKSPDKAHLNLHINSLELGDSAVYFCASSQGAIYGYTFGSGTRLTVV.

There are many counts of this clonotype. The J gene is TRBJ2-1, the V gene TRBV28, with D uncertain. CDR3 length equals 15 residues. CDR1 is MDHEN and CDR2 is SYDVKM in the germline V gene. V dropped 3 bases and J dropped 4 bases, with 13 bases sitting between them. CDR3 sequence: CASSFRPGHYNEQFF. DNA for the CDR3: TGTGCCAGCAGTTTCCGACCTGGCCATTACAATGAGCAGTTCTTC.

Notes on this clonotype: This could be a read error, since a much larger clone is one nucleotide away. This chain uses TRBV29-1 with TRBJ2-7; a weak D match, TRBD1 (6 bases). This CDR3 spans 15 amino acids. CDR1 is SQVTM and CDR2 is ANQGSEA in the germline V gene. V lost 7 bases and J lost 5, with 24 bases in between. CDR3 nucleotide sequence: TGCAGCGGCAGAGGGTTTCCGGACAGCCCCCACGAGCAGTACTTC. It encodes CSGRGFPDSPHEQYF.

This clonotype has ten or more counts. The CDR3 sequence is CASSGGTPSYNEQFF. CDR3 sequence (DNA): TGCGCCAGCAGTGGAGGGACGCCCTCCTACAATGAGCAGTTCTTC. J is TRBJ2-1 and V is TRBV10-2; TRBD1 or TRBD2 may be the D gene (5 bases each). V was pared by 4 bases and J by 0 bases, with 10 bases between. This CDR3 contains 15 residues. Per germline, CDR1 WSHSY and CDR2 SAAADI.

The chain combines TRBV19 with TRBJ1-5; D possibly corresponds to TRBD1 (5 bases). CDR3 length: 15 residues. V was cut by 5 bases and J by 0 bases, with 11 bases left in between. The V gene's germline CDR1 is LNHDA and CDR2 SQIVND (reference sequence). CDR3 amino acids: CASSAAGLSNQPQHF. CDR3 sequence (DNA): TGTGCCAGTAGTGCGGCGGGGCTTAGCAATCAGCCCCAGCATTTT. Looking up the rest from reference TRBV19 and TRBJ1-5 gives the full variable domain: DGGITQSPKYLFRKEGQNVTLSCEQNLNHDAMYWYRQDPGQGLRLIYYSQIVNDFQKGDIAEGYSVSREKKESFPLTVTSAQKNPTAFYLCASSAAGLSNQPQHFGDGTRLSIL.

This clonotype came up a few times. The V gene is TRBV3-1, the J gene TRBJ2-4; 7 bases agree with TRBD2. This CDR3 contains 12 residues. CDR1 is LGHDT, CDR2 YNNKEL, per germline (reference sequence). Trimming removed 3 bases from V and 15 bases from J; junction bases left unmatched: 8. CDR3 region: CASSHGGRARYF. The CDR3 region has the DNA TGTGCCAGCAGCCATGGCGGGAGAGCTCGGTACTTC.

There are many counts of this clonotype. The DNA for the CDR3 is TGTGCCAGCAGCCAACGCCTGGCGGGAAGGGAGCAGTACTTC. This sequence encodes CASSQRLAGREQYF. The chain links TRBV3-1 to TRBJ2-7; TRBD2 might be the D (6 bases). The ends were cut back, 2 bases at V and 7 bases at J, with 15 bases in the middle. CDR1 and CDR2 from the germline V gene are LGHDT and YNNKEL (reference sequence). The CDR3 totals 14 residues.

J is TRBJ2-5 and V is TRBV9, with TRBD1 matching 7 bases. Germline assignment: CDR1 SGDLS and CDR2 YYNGEE. V trimming: 3 bases; J trimming: 1 base; junction bases outside the gene matches: 9. The CDR3 runs 16 residues. CDR3 protein: CASSAAIGGLQETQYF. The CDR3 DNA follows: TGTGCCAGCAGCGCAGCGATAGGGGGCCTCCAAGAGACCCAGTACTTC.